The 3 T cell receptor beta chains below all came from one sample that was sequenced in a study of CD8+ T cells in alopecia areata. As the sequencing template, cDNA was produced by extracting RNA and reverse transcribing it. Clones were read by immunoSEQ multiplex PCR, and TCRdb kept only the in-frame ones, dropping some. The sample has over 15,000 clones, around 60% seen once. Treatment denoted: oral pan-JAK inhibitor, 5-10 mg twice daily. Samples from alopecia areata patients were lesional scalp punch biopsies and peripheral blood. The input for sequencing was skin, taken at week 4, from a patient treated with tofacitinib. All receptors come from a human donor with alopecia areata.

The rearrangement joins TRBV28 to TRBJ1-1; D not resolved. This CDR3 is built from 15 residues. Trimming cost V 7 bases and J 0 bases, with 15 bases left between them. Germline V gene data show CDR1 as MDHEN and CDR2 as SYDVKM. Here the CDR3 reads CASTPRLSVNTEAFF. The CDR3 region has the DNA TGTGCCAGCACGCCTAGGCTGAGTGTGAACACTGAAGCTTTCTTT. Drawing the rest from reference TRBV28 and TRBJ1-1, the complete variable domain is DVKVTQSSRYLVKRTGEKVFLECVQDMDHENMFWYRQDPGLGLRLIYFSYDVKMKEKGDIPEGYSVSREKKERFSLILESASTNQTSMYLCASTPRLSVNTEAFFGQGTRLTVV.

The chain recombines TRBV7-6 with TRBJ2-7; TRBD1 agrees at 12 bases. This CDR3 comprises 19 residues. Germline CDR1 SGHVS, CDR2 FNYEAQ. V dropped 2 bases and J dropped 5; count of bases not matched to a gene: 16. CDR3 coding DNA: TGTGCCAGCAGCTTATATCCGAGAGGTGGGGACAGGGGGCTGGACGAGCAGTACTTC. As protein: CASSLYPRGGDRGLDEQYF.

This clone was picked up one time. This chain uses TRBV11-2 with TRBJ1-4; D not certain. The length of the CDR3 is 15 residues. The germline CDR1 and CDR2 sequences are SGHAT and FQNNGV. V was shortened by 4 bases and J by 0 bases, with 9 bases between the two germline ends. For the CDR3, the DNA is TGTGCCAGCAGCTCTCGGGATGCAACTAATGAAAAACTGTTTTTT. Protein: CASSSRDATNEKLFF.